Shown below are 9 T cell receptor beta chains from a single sample sequenced in a study of response to subunit inactivated influenza vaccine. TCRdb passed the RT-PCR reads through MiXCR, listing each CDR3 protein once. The sample contains fewer than 700,000 distinct CDR3 sequences, over 10% of which appear only once. The source was PBMCs from blood, collected 40 to 50 days after vaccination. The receptor source for this set is a man between 45 and 60 years old who received an inactivated influenza vaccine.

This clonotype showed up many times. The V and J genes are TRBV28 and TRBJ2-4; 10 nucleotides match TRBD2. The CDR3 totals 16 residues. V lost 2 bases, J lost 5 bases, and 6 bases stayed unmatched. In germline, CDR1 is MDHEN, CDR2 SYDVKM. CDR3 amino acids: CASSLGPGLAENIQYF. The CDR3 region has the DNA TGTGCCAGCAGTTTAGGCCCCGGACTAGCGGAAAACATTCAGTACTTC.

V gene TRBV7-2 combines with J gene TRBJ2-6, with D perhaps matching TRBD1 or TRBD2 (5 bases each). CDR1 SGHTA and CDR2 FQGNSA come from the germline V gene. This CDR3 comprises 18 residues. With 2 bases removed from V and 0 bases from J, the gap between germline ends came to 14 bases. The CDR3 sequence is CASSLYGGRNSGANVLTF. CDR3 in DNA: TGTGCCAGCAGCTTATATGGGGGACGGAACTCTGGGGCCAACGTCCTGACTTTC.

This clonotype was seen ten or more times. This sequence joins TRBV2 and TRBJ2-3, with 7 bases that match TRBD1. The CDR3 contains 15 residues. V lost 6 bases and J lost 2; bases outside the gene matches: 8. Germline-derived CDR1 and CDR2 are SNHLY and FYNNEI. DNA of the CDR3: TGTGCCAGCAGGGTACAGGGGTCCCCCACAGATACGCAGTATTTT. Translation gives CASRVQGSPTDTQYF.

This clonotype was counted at least ten times. This chain links TRBV29-1 with TRBJ1-5, with TRBD1 identical over 8 bases. The CDR3 is made up of 14 amino acids. V gave up 5 bases and J gave up 6 bases; unmatched junction bases: 9. Germline-derived CDR1 and CDR2 are SQVTM and ANQGSEA. The CDR3 is CSVQQGGLGQPQHF. CDR3 sequence (DNA): TGCAGCGTTCAACAGGGGGGGCTTGGTCAGCCCCAGCATTTT.

This clonotype was seen only a few times. V is TRBV6-2 or TRBV6-3 and J is TRBJ2-7, with 11 bases lining up with TRBD1. This CDR3 contains 14 residues. Germline CDR1 reads MNHEY; CDR2 reads SVGEGT. V shed 5 bases and J 6 bases; nucleotides not matched to a gene: 6. The CDR3 DNA reads as TGTGCCAGCAGTAACGGACAGGGGGCTGGCGAGCAGTACTTC. It yields the protein CASSNGQGAGEQYF.

This clonotype came up many times. The chain joins TRBV6-1 to TRBJ1-2; D unresolved. Per the germline V gene, CDR1 is MNHNS and CDR2 is SASEGT. This CDR3 has 14 residues. Trimming removed 6 bases from V and 3 bases from J, with 14 bases in between. The CDR3 nucleotides read TGTGCCAGCAGCGCACAAGTTTCGGACTATGGCTACACCTTC. This sequence encodes CASSAQVSDYGYTF.

This clonotype was seen a few times. The J gene is TRBJ2-1, the V gene TRBV20-1, with D hard to call. There are 15 residues in the CDR3. Trimming cost V 0 bases and J 4 bases, with 13 bases left between them. From germline, CDR1 is DFQATT and CDR2 SNEGSKA (reference sequence). CDR3 protein: CSARDGPWEYNEQFF. DNA for the CDR3: TGCAGTGCTAGAGATGGCCCGTGGGAATACAATGAGCAGTTCTTC.

This clonotype showed up many times. This sequence joins TRBV10-3 and TRBJ1-1, with 7 bases aligning to TRBD1. Unmatched junction bases numbered 4, after V lost 6 bases and J lost 6 bases. This CDR3 has 12 amino acids. The germline gives CDR1 ENHRY, CDR2 SYGVKD. CDR3 nucleotides: TGTGCCATCAGCCGGACAGGTGCTGAAGCTTTCTTT. Amino acids: CAISRTGAEAFF.

There are a few counts of this clonotype. The rearrangement uses TRBV7-2 and TRBJ2-3; possibly TRBD2 for D (5 bases). V lost 8 bases, J lost 8 bases, and 20 bases lay in between. Per the germline V gene, CDR1 is SGHTA and CDR2 is FQGNSA. The CDR3 has 14 residues. The CDR3 DNA sequence: TGTGCCAGCGCCCAGTTTCCGGGGATGGGTACGCAGTATTTT. Translated, it gives CASAQFPGMGTQYF.